Reported below is one T cell receptor beta chain. This entry comes from a study of control samples from healthy donors and cancer patients. V gave up 6 bases and J gave up 2 bases, with 8 bases separating them. This CDR3 is 12 amino acids long. CDR1 is SGHNT, CDR2 YENEEA, per germline. The method was immunoSEQ multiplex PCR; TCRdb's version includes in-frame clones alone and lacks a portion of them. The sample includes 60,000 to 95,000 clones, approximately 84% of them seen just once. The chain employs TRBV11-3 and TRBJ2-7, with D hard to call. This receptor was taken from a middle-aged man in good health. Specimen: blood. CDR3 DNA: TGTGCCAGCAGTCGGGCTGCCTACGAGCAGTACTTC. Translating gives CASSRAAYEQYF.